The present TCR beta chain was sequenced within a study of early T cells in non-severe SARS-CoV-2 infection. TCRdb reprocessed the 5' RACE reads with MiXCR, giving one entry per CDR3 protein. Of about 60,000 distinct CDR3 sequences listed, over 10% are singletons. This clonotype was counted only a few times. The V end was cut by 5 bases, the J end by 4 bases, with 11 bases between. Germline V CDR1 and CDR2: SNHLY, FYNNEI. The CDR3 length is 14 residues. The chain employs TRBV2 and TRBJ2-2; possible D gene TRBD1, 6 bases. This sequence originates from an adult who was a healthcare worker with PCR-confirmed SARS-CoV-2 infection or an uninfected control (not recorded which). The sequenced sample was whole blood. The DNA for the CDR3 is TGTGCCAGCAGTTCCGCACAGGGCACCGGGGAGCTGTTTTTT. Translated, it gives CASSSAQGTGELFF. Full variable domain (remainder filled in from reference TRBV2 and TRBJ2-2): EPEVTQTPSHQVTQMGQEVILRCVPISNHLYFYWYRQILGQKVEFLVSFYNNEISEKSEIFDDQFSVERPDGSNFTLKIRSTKLEDSAMYFCASSSAQGTGELFFGEGSRLTVL.